This TCR beta chain was observed in a study of CD8+ T cells in alopecia areata. Looking at the study overall: Patients in the treated group were given tofacitinib by mouth, 5 to 10 mg twice a day.

Germline values: CDR1 SEHNR, CDR2 FQNEAQ (reference sequence). The CDR3 is 15 amino acids. The sample's treatment: oral pan-JAK inhibitor, 5-10 mg twice daily. Samples from alopecia areata patients were lesional scalp punch biopsies and peripheral blood. General study points: Mouse data revealed clearer TCR sharing than patient data did, a gap possibly tied to HLA. Persistence of many expanded lesional clones was seen in scalp and blood during tofacitinib.

On this clone: Its target is not known. Sequence at one end of the junction differs from germline and may be a read error.

Extraction and reverse transcription of RNA yielded cDNA as the sequencing template. Profiling relied on immunoSEQ multiplex PCR, and the TCRdb table lists in-frame clones only, not all of them. The table lists about 180,000 clones, 53% of them singletons. This TCR was recovered from a human donor with alopecia areata. The sample here was CD8+ T cells sorted from blood, taken at week 24, from a patient treated with tofacitinib. V is TRBV7-9 and J is TRBJ2-7; the match to TRBD1 covers 7 bases. This CDR3 is CDSSLAGTASYEQYF. As DNA, the CDR3 is TGTGACAGCAGCCTCGCCGGGACAGCCTCCTACGAGCAGTACTTC.